Shown below are 12 T cell receptor beta chains from a single sample sequenced in a study of T cell responses to AZD1222 COVID-19 vaccine. TCRdb's copy holds only in-frame clones and misses some; the assay was immunoSEQ multiplex PCR. Seen here are around 120,000 clones, 85% to 95% observed once, and the top ten hold approximately 5.1%. The source material was peripheral blood, sampled 28 days after the second AZD1222 dose. These receptor sequences come from an adult who received the AZD1222 COVID-19 vaccine.

The V call is TRBV6-2 or TRBV6-3, the J call TRBJ2-3, with 8 bases matching TRBD1. Germline CDR1 is MNHEY and CDR2 is SVGEGT. The CDR3 covers 15 residues. Losses at the gene ends were 4 bases for V and 2 bases for J; bases not matched to a gene: 5. CDR3 residues: CASSSDRGYTDTQYF. In DNA, the CDR3 is TGTGCCAGCAGTTCAGACAGGGGCTACACAGATACGCAGTATTTT.

This clone was seen a single time. The CDR3 DNA reads as TGCGCCAGCAGAGACAACGGCGGGACTTACAATGAGCAGTTCTTC. Encoded protein: CASRDNGGTYNEQFF. The chain links TRBV10-2 to TRBJ2-1, with D perhaps matching TRBD2 (6 bases). The germline V gene encodes CDR1 WSHSY and CDR2 SAAADI. Trimming stripped 6 bases from V and 4 bases from J, with 16 bases between. The CDR3 has 15 residues.

The chain links TRBV7-8 to TRBJ2-7; 10 bases agree with TRBD1. Losses at the gene ends were 2 bases for V and 6 bases for J; bases not matched to a gene: 7. Germline CDR1 reads SGHVS; CDR2 reads FQNEAQ. CDR3 length: 15 amino acids. The CDR3 is CASSLRTGGVGEQYF. The CDR3 nucleotides read TGTGCCAGCAGCTTAAGGACAGGGGGTGTGGGCGAGCAGTACTTC.

This sequence joins TRBV27 and TRBJ2-2, with D possibly called TRBD1 or TRBD2 (6 bases each). Germline values: CDR1 MNHEY, CDR2 SMNVEV (reference sequence). This CDR3 is 16 amino acids long. The V gene lost 2 bases and the J gene lost 6 bases, with 16 bases spanning the gap. CDR3 residues: CASSLRGLPRAGELFF. As DNA, the CDR3 is TGTGCCAGCAGTTTACGGGGGCTCCCCAGGGCCGGGGAGCTGTTTTTT.

The J gene is TRBJ2-7, the V gene TRBV6-1; 9 nucleotides line up with TRBD1. Germline CDR1 and CDR2: MNHNS and SASEGT. V gave up 3 bases and J gave up 4 bases; unmatched junction bases: 7. CDR3 size: 15 residues. CDR3 in amino acids: CASSDAGQGRYEQYF. DNA of the CDR3: TGTGCCAGCAGTGACGCGGGACAGGGACGGTACGAGCAGTACTTC.

The chain employs TRBV27 and TRBJ1-5, with a weak D call TRBD1 (5 bases). CDR1 and CDR2 (germline): MNHEY, SMNVEV (reference sequence). The CDR3 is 15 residues long. Trimming took off 6 bases at V and 6 bases at J, with 18 bases between the two ends. CDR3 amino acids: CASRLSGGGGQPQHF. DNA for the CDR3: TGTGCCAGCAGACTATCTGGAGGCGGGGGTCAGCCCCAGCATTTT.

This clone has more than one count but fewer than ten. The chain couples TRBV5-1 to TRBJ1-4; the match to TRBD1 covers 7 bases. With V trimmed by 4 bases and J by 4 bases, 7 bases remained unmatched. Germline loops: CDR1 SGHRS, CDR2 YFSETQ. CDR3 length equals 15 residues. The CDR3 coding sequence is TGCGCCAGCAGCAACGACAGGGCCTTTAATGAAAAACTGTTTTTT. Residues: CASSNDRAFNEKLFF.

This chain connects TRBV19 to TRBJ1-5, with D hard to call. The CDR3 is made up of 12 amino acids. Germline loops: CDR1 LNHDA, CDR2 SQIVND (reference sequence). Between the trimmed V and J ends, which lost 1 base and 6 bases, there was a span of 4 bases. This CDR3 is CASSIAGQPQHF. CDR3 DNA: TGTGCCAGTAGTATAGCTGGTCAGCCCCAGCATTTT.

The V and J genes are TRBV7-8 and TRBJ2-2; TRBD2 aligns across 11 bases. Per the germline V gene, CDR1 is SGHVS and CDR2 is FQNEAQ. Unmatched junction bases numbered 4, after V lost 3 bases and J lost 1 base. CDR3 length equals 17 residues. The CDR3 loop reads CASSFMTSGMNTGELFF. The DNA for the CDR3 is TGTGCCAGCAGCTTCATGACTAGCGGGATGAACACCGGGGAGCTGTTTTTT. Full variable domain (remainder filled in from reference TRBV7-8 and TRBJ2-2): GAGVSQSPRYKVAKRGQDVALRCDPISGHVSLFWYQQALGQGPEFLTYFQNEAQLDKSGLPSDRFFAERPEGSVSTLKIQRTQQEDSAVYLCASSFMTSGMNTGELFFGEGSRLTVL.

This chain links TRBV9 with TRBJ2-3, with 11 bases identical to TRBD2. Germline V CDR1 and CDR2: SGDLS, YYNGEE. The CDR3 loop spans 15 amino acids. V lost 1 base, J lost 4 bases, and 2 bases stayed unmatched. CDR3 sequence reads: CASSVSSGRADTQYF. The DNA for the CDR3 is TGTGCCAGCAGCGTAAGTAGCGGGAGGGCAGATACGCAGTATTTT.

The rearrangement links TRBV7-2 to TRBJ1-2; a possible D gene is TRBD1 (5 bases). CDR3 length equals 15 residues. Germline CDR1 is SGHTA and CDR2 is FQGNSA. The germline V and J ends were trimmed by 4 bases and 7 bases, with 19 bases remaining between them. CDR3 sequence (DNA): TGTGCCAGCAGCTCGTTATGGAGAGGGGTAGTTGGCTACACCTTC. Protein sequence: CASSSLWRGVVGYTF. Together with reference TRBV7-2 and TRBJ1-2, the CDR3 gives the full variable domain: GAGVSQSPSNKVTEKGKDVELRCDPISGHTALYWYRQSLGQGLEFLIYFQGNSAPDKSGLPSDRFSAERTGGSVSTLTIQRTQQEDSAVYLCASSSLWRGVVGYTFGSGTRLTVV.

This chain links TRBV5-4 with TRBJ1-2, with D unclear. Trimming took 5 bases from V and 4 from J, leaving 9 bases between them. The CDR3 sequence is 12 residues long. Germline assignment: CDR1 SGHNT and CDR2 YYREEE (reference sequence). The CDR3 here is CASSPGGYGYTF. CDR3 coding DNA: TGTGCCAGCAGTCCAGGAGGCTATGGCTACACCTTC.